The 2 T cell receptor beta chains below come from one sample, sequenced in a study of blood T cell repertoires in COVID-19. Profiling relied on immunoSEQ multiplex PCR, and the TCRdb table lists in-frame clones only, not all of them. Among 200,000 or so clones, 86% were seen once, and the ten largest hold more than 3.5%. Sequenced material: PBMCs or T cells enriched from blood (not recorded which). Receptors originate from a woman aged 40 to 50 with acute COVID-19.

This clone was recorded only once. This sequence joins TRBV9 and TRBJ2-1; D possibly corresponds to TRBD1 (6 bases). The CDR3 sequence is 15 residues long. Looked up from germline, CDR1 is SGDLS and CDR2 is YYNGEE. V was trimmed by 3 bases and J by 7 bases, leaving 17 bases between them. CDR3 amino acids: CASSATDSFWNEQFF. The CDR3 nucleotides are TGTGCCAGCAGCGCTACGGACAGTTTTTGGAATGAGCAGTTCTTC.

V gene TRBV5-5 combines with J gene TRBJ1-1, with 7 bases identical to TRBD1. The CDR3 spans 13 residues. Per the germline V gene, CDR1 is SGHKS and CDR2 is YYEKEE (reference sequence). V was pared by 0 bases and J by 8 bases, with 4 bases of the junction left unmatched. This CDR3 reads CASSLEGTVEAFF. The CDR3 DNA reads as TGTGCCAGCAGCTTGGAGGGGACAGTAGAAGCTTTCTTT.